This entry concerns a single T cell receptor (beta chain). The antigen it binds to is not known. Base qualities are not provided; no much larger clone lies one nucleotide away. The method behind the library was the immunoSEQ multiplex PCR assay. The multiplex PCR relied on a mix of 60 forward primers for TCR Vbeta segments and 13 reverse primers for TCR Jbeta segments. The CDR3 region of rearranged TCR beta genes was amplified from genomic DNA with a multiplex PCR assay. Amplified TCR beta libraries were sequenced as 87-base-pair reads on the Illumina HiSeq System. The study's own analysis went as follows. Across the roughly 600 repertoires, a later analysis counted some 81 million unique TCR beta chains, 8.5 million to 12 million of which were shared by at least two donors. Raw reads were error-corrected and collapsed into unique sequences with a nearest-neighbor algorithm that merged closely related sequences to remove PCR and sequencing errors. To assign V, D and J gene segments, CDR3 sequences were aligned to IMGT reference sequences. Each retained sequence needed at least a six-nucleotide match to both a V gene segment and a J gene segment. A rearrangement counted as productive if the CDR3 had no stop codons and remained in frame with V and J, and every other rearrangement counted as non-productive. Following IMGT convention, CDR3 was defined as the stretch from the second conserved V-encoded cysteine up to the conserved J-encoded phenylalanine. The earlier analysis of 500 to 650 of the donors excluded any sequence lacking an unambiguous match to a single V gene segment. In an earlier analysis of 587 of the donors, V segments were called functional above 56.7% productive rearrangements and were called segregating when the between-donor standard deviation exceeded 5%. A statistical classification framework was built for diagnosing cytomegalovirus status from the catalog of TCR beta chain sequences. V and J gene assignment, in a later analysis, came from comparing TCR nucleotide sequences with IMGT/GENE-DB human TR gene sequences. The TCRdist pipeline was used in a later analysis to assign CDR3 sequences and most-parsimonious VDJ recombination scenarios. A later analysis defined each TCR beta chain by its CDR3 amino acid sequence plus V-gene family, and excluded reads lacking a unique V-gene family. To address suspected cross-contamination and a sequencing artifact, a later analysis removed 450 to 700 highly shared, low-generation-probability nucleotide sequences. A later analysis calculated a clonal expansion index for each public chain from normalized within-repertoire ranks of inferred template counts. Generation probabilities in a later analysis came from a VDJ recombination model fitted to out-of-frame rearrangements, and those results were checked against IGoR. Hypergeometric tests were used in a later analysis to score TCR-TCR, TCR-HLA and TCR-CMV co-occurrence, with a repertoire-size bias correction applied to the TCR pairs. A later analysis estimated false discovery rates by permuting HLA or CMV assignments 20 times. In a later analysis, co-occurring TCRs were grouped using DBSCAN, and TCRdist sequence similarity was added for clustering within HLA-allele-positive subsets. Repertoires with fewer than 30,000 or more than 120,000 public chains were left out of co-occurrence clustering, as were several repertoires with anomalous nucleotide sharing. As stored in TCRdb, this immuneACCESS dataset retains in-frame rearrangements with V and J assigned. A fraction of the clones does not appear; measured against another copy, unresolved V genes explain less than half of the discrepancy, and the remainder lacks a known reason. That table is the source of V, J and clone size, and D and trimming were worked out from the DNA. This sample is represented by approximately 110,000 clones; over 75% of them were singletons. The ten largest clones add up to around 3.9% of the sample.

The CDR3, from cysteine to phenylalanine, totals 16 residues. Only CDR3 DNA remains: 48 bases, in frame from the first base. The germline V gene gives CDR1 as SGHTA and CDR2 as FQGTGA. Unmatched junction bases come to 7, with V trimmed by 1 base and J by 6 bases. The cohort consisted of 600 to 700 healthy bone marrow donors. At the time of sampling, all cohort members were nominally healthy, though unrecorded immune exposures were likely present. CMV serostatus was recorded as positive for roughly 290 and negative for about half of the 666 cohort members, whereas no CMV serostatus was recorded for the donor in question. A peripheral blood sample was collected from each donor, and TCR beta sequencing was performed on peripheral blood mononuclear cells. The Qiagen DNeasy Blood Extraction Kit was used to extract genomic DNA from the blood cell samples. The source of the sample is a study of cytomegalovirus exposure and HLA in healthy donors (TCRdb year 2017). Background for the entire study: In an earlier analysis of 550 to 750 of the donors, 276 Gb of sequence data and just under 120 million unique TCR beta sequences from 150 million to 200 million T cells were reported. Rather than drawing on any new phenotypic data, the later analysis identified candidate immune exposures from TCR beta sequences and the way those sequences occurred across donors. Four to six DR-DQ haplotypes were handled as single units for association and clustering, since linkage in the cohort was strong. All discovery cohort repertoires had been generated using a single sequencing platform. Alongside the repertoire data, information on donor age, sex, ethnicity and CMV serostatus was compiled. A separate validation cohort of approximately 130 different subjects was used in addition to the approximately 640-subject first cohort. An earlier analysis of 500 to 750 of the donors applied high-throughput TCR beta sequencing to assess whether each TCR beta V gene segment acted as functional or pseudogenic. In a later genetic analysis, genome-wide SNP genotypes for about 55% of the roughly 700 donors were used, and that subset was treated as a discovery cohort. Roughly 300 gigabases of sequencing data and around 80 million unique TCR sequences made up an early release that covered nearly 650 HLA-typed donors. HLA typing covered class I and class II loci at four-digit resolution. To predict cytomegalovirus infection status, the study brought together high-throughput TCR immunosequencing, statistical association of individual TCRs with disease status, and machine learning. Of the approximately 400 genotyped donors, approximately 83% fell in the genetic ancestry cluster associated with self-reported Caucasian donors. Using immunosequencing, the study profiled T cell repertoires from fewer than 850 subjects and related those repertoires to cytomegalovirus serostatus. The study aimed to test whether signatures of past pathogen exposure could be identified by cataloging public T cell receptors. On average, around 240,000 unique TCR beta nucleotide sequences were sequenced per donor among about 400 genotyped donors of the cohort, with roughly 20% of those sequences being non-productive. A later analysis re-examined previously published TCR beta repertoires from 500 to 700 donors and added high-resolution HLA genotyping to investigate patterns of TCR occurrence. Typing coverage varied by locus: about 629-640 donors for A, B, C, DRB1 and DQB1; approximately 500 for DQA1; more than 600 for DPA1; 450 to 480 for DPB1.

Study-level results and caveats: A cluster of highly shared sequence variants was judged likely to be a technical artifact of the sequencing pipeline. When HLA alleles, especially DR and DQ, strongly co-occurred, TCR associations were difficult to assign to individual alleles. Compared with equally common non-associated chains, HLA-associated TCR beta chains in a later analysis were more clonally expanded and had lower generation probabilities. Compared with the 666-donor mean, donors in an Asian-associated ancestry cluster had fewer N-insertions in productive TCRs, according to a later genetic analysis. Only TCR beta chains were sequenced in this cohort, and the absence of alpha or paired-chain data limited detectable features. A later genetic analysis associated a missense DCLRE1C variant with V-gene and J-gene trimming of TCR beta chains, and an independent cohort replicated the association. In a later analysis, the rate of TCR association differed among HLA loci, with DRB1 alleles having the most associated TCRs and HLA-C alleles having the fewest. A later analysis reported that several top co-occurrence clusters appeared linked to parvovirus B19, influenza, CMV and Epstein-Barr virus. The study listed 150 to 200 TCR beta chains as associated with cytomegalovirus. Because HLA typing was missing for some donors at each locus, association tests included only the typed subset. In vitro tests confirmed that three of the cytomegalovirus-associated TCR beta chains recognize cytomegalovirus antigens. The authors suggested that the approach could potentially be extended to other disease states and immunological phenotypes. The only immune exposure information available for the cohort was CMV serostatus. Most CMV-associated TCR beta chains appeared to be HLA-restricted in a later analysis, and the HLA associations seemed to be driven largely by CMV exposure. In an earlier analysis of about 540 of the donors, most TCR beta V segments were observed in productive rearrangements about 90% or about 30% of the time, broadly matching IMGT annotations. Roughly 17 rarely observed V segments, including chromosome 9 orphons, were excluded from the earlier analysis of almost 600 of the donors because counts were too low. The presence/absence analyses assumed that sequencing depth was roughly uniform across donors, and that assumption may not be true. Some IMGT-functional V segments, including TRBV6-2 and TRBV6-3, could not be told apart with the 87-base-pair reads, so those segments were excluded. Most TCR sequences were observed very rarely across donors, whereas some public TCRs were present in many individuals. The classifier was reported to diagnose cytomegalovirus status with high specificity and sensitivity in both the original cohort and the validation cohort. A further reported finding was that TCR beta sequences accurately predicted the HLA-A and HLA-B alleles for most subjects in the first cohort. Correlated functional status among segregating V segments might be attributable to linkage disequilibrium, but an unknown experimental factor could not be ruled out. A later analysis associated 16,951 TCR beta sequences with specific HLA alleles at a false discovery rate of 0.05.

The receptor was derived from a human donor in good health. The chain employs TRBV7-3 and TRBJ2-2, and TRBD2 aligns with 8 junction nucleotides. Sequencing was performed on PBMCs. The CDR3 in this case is CASSLIPGGDAGELFF. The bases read TGTGCCAGCAGCTTAATCCCGGGGGGGGACGCCGGGGAGCTGTTTTTT.